The present T cell receptor beta chain was sequenced within a study of blood T cell repertoires in COVID-19. Study background: Acute-phase and convalescent COVID-19 samples originated in the United States, Italy and Spain. Nucleic acid was either cDNA or gDNA, and it came from T cells, B-cell-depleted T cells, or PBMCs.

Germline CDR1 reads SGHTA; CDR2 reads FQGNSA. The CDR3 sequence is 14 residues long. V shed 5 bases and J 9 bases; nucleotides not matched to a gene: 8. In the original analysis: Estimation of nucleated cell counts relied on the amplification of reference gene primers. Libraries were prepared by immunoSEQ multiplex PCR; TCRdb keeps only in-frame clonotypes and omits some of them. That table gives V, J and clone size, and the DNA gave D and trimming. Found here are 110,000 to 150,000 clones, around 89% of them singletons; the top ten hold 2.5% to 3%. The chain combines TRBV7-2 with TRBJ1-4; 8 nucleotides match TRBD1. This sequence was found in a man between 60 and 70 years old with active or convalescent COVID-19. The sequencing sample was made of peripheral blood. The CDR3 loop reads CASSRGGQGQKLFF. DNA for the CDR3: TGTGCCAGCAGCCGGGGAGGACAGGGTCAAAAACTGTTTTTT.